This T cell receptor beta chain was recovered during a study of blood T cells in healthy people across ages. Study-wide results and limits: While age rose, TCR beta diversity per million T cells dropped in a roughly linear way.

A note on this clonotype: The antigen remains unidentified. A single base separates this from a much larger clone, so it may be a read error.

Researchers isolated at least 6 million PBMCs per sample. Using a J-beta primer mix together with a sample-barcoded 5' primer, a second PCR was run for roughly 6 to 12 cycles. Every cDNA was tagged by a template-switch adaptor with 12 random nucleotides. Using its own MiXCR run on the 5' RACE reads, TCRdb lists one record per CDR3 protein. The table has approximately 1,000,000 distinct CDR3 sequences, under 45% seen once. The V end lost 3 bases, the J end lost 13 bases, and 16 bases lay between the germline ends. Germline CDR1 reads SGHTA; CDR2 reads FQGNSA. This CDR3 contains 13 residues. The clonotype comes from an older woman in good health. The V gene is TRBV7-2, the J gene TRBJ2-1; D tentatively fits TRBD1 or TRBD2 (6 bases each). Sequencing was performed on blood. The CDR3 loop reads CASSFFGGGTQFF. CDR3 DNA sequence: TGTGCCAGCAGCTTCTTCGGGGGCGGGACCCAGTTCTTC.